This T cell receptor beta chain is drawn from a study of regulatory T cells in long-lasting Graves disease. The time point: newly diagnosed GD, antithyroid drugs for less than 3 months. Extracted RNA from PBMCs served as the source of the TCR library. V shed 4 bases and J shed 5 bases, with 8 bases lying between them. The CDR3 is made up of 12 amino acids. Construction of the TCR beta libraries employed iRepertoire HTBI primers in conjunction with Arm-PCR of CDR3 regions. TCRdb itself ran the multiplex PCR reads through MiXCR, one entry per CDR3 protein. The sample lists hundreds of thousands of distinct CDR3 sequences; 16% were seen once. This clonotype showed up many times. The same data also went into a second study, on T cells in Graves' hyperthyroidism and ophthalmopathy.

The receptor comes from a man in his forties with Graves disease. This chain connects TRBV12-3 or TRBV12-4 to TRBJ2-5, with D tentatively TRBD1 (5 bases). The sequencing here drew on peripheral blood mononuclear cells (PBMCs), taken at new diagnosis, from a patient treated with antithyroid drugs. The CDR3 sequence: CASSSGYETQYF. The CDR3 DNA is TGTGCCAGCAGTTCAGGGTACGAGACCCAGTACTTC.